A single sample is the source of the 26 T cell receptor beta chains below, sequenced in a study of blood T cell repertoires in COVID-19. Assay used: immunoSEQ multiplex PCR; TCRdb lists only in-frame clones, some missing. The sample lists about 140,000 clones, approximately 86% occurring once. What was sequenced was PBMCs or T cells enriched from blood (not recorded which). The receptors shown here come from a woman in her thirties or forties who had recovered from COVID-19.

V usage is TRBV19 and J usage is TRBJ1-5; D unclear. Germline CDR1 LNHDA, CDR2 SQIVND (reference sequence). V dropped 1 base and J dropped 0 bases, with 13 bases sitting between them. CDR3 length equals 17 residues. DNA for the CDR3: TGTGCCAGTAGTATAGGCATTCAGGTTTATAGCAATCAGCCCCAGCATTTT. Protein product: CASSIGIQVYSNQPQHF.

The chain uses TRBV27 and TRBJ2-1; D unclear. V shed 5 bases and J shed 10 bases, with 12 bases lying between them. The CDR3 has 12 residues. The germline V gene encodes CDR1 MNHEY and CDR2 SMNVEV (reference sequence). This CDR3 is CASSPEASEQFF. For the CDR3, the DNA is TGTGCCAGCAGTCCCGAGGCTTCCGAGCAGTTCTTC.

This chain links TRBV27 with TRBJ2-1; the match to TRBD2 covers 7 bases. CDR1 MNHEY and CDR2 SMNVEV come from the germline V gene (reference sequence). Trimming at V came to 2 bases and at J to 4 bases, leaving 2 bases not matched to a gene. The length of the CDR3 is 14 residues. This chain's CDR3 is CASSLLAEYNEQFF. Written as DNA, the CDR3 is TGTGCCAGCAGTTTACTAGCGGAATACAATGAGCAGTTCTTC.

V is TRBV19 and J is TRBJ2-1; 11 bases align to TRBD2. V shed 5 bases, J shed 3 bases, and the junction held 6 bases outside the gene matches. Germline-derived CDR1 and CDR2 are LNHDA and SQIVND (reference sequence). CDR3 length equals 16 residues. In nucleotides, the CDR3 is TGTGCCAGTAGTCCCGGGACTAGCGGCCACTACAATGAGCAGTTCTTC. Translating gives CASSPGTSGHYNEQFF.

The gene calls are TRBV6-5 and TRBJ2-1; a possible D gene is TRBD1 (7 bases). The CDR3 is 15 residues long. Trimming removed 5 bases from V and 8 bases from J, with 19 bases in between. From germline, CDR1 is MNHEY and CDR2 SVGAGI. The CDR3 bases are TGTGCCAGCAGTAAACGCGGGACAGCTTTGGATGAGCAGTTCTTC. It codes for CASSKRGTALDEQFF.

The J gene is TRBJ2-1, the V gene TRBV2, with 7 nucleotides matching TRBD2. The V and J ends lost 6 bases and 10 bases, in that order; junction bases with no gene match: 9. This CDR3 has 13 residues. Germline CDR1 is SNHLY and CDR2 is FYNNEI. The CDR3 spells CASSTDSSGEQFF. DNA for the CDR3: TGTGCCAGCAGCACGGACTCTAGCGGAGAGCAGTTCTTC.

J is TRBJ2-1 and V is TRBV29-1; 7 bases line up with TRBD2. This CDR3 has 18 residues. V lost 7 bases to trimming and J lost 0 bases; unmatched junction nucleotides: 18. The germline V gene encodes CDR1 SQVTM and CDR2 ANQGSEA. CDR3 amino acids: CSAGGRGLGFSSYNEQFF. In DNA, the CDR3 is TGCAGCGCTGGAGGGAGGGGTCTGGGTTTTAGCTCCTACAATGAGCAGTTCTTC.

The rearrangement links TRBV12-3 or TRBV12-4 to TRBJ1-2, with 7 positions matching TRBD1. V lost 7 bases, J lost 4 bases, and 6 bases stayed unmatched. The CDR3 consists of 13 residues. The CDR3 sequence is CASILQGIYGYTF. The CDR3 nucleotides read TGTGCCAGCATTCTACAGGGGATCTATGGCTACACCTTC.

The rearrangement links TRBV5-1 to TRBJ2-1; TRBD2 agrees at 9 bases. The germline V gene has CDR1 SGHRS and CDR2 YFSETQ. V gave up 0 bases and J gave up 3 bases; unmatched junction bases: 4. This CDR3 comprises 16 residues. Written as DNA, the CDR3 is TGCGCCAGCAGCTTGGTGGCTAGCGGGGACTACAATGAGCAGTTCTTC. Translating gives CASSLVASGDYNEQFF. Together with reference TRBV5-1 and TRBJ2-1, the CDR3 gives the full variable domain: KAGVTQTPRYLIKTRGQQVTLSCSPISGHRSVSWYQQTPGQGLQFLFEYFSETQRNKGNFPGRFSGRQFSNSRSEMNVSTLELGDSALYLCASSLVASGDYNEQFFGPGTRLTVL.

CDR3 amino acids: CAIHRGRKSAQHF. CDR3 bases: TGCGCCATCCACAGGGGGAGAAAATCAGCCCAGCATTTT. The chain couples TRBV10-1 to TRBJ1-5, with 8 bases aligning to TRBD1. Losses at the gene ends were 10 bases for V and 11 bases for J; bases not matched to a gene: 13. CDR1 is WNHNN, CDR2 SYGVQD, per germline (reference sequence). This CDR3 is built from 13 residues.

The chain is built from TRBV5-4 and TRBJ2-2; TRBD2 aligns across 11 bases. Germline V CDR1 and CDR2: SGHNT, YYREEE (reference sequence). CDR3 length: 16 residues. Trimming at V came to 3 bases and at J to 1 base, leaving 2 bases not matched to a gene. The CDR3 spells CASSSGTSGNTGELFF. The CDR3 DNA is TGTGCCAGCAGCTCCGGGACTAGCGGGAACACCGGGGAGCTGTTTTTT.

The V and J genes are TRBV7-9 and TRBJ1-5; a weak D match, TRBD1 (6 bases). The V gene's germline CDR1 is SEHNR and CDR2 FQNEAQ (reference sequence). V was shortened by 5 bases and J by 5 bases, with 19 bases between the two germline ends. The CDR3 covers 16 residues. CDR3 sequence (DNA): TGTGCCAGCAGCCCTAGCGGCGGGGGCTCGGATCAGCCCCAGCATTTT. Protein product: CASSPSGGGSDQPQHF. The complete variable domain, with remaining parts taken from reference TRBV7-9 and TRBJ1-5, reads DTGVSQNPRHKITKRGQNVTFRCDPISEHNRLYWYRQTLGQGPEFLTYFQNEAQLEKSRLLSDRFSAERPKGSFSTLEIQRTEQGDSAMYLCASSPSGGGSDQPQHFGDGTRLSIL.

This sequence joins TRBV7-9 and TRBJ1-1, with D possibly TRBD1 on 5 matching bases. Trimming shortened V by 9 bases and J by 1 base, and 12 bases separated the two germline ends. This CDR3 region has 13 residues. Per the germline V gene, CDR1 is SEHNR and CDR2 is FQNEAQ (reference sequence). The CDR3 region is CASVRGENTEAFF. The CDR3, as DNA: TGTGCCAGTGTAAGGGGTGAGAACACTGAAGCTTTCTTT. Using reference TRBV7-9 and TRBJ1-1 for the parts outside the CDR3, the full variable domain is DTGVSQNPRHKITKRGQNVTFRCDPISEHNRLYWYRQTLGQGPEFLTYFQNEAQLEKSRLLSDRFSAERPKGSFSTLEIQRTEQGDSAMYLCASVRGENTEAFFGQGTRLTVV.

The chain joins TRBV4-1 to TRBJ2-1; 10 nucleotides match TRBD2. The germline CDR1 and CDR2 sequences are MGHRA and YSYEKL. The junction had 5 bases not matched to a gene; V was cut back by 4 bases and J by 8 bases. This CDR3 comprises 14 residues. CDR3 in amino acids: CASSRAGGEDEQFF. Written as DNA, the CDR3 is TGCGCCAGCAGCCGAGCGGGAGGGGAGGATGAGCAGTTCTTC.

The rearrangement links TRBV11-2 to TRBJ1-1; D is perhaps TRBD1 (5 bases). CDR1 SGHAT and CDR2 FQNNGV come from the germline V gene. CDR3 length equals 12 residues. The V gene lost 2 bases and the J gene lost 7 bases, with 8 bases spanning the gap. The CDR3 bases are TGTGCCAGCAGCTTAAGGGGATTTGAAGCTTTCTTT. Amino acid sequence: CASSLRGFEAFF.

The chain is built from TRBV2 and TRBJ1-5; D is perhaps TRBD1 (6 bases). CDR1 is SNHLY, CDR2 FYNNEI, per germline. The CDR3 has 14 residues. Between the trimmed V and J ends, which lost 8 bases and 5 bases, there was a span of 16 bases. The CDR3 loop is CASRRGGGDQPQHF. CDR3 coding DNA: TGTGCCAGCCGCAGAGGGGGTGGGGATCAGCCCCAGCATTTT.

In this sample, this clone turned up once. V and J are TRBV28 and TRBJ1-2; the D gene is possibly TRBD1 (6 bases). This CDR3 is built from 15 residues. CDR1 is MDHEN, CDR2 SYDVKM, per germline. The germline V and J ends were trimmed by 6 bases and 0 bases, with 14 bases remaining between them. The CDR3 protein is CASSPSDSPNYGYTF. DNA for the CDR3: TGTGCCAGCAGCCCTTCGGACAGCCCTAACTATGGCTACACCTTC.

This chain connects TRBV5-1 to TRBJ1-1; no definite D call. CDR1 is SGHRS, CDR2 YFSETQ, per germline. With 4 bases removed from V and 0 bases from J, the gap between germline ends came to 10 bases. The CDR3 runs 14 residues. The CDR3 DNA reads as TGCGCCAGCAGCCCGAGGGTCCTGAACACTGAAGCTTTCTTT. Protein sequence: CASSPRVLNTEAFF.

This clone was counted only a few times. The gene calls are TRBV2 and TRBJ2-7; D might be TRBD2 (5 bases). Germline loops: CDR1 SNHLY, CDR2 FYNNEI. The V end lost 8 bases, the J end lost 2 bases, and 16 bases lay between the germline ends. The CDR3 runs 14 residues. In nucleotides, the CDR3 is TGTGCCAGCGGAGACTTGAGGGTCGCCTACGAGCAGTACTTC. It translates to CASGDLRVAYEQYF.

The CDR3 here is CASSLGGGLSDTQYF. In DNA, the CDR3 is TGTGCCAGCAGTCTTGGGGGGGGCCTTTCAGATACGCAGTATTTT. The chain employs TRBV27 and TRBJ2-3; D might be TRBD2 (7 bases). With 5 bases removed from V and 4 bases from J, the gap between germline ends came to 16 bases. This CDR3 spans 15 amino acids. CDR1 is MNHEY, CDR2 SMNVEV, per germline (reference sequence).

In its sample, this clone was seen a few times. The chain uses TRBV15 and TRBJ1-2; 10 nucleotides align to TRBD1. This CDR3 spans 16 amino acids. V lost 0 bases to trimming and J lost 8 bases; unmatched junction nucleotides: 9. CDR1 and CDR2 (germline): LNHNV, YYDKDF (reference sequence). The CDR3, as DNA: TGTGCCACCAGCAGAGATCTTGACAGGGGGCTAGGGGGCTACACCTTC. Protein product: CATSRDLDRGLGGYTF. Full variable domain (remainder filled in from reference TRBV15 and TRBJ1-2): DAMVIQNPRYQVTQFGKPVTLSCSQTLNHNVMYWYQQKSSQAPKLLFHYYDKDFNNEADTPDNFQSRRPNTSFCFLDIRSPGLGDTAMYLCATSRDLDRGLGGYTFGSGTRLTVV.

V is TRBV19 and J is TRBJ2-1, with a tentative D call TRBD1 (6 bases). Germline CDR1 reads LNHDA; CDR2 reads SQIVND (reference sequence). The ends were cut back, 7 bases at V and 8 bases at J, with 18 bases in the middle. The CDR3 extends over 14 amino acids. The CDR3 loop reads CASTLVQGSDEQFF. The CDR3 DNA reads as TGTGCCAGTACACTGGTCCAGGGGAGCGATGAGCAGTTCTTC. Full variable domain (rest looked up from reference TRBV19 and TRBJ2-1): DGGITQSPKYLFRKEGQNVTLSCEQNLNHDAMYWYRQDPGQGLRLIYYSQIVNDFQKGDIAEGYSVSREKKESFPLTVTSAQKNPTAFYLCASTLVQGSDEQFFGPGTRLTVL.

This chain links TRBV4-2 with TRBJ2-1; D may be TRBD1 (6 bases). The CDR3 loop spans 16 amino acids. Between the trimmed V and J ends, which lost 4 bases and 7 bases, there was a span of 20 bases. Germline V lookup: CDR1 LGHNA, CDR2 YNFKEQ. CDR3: CASSRVPTGTRNEQFF. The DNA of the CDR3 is TGTGCCAGCAGCCGAGTTCCTACCGGGACACGAAATGAGCAGTTCTTC.

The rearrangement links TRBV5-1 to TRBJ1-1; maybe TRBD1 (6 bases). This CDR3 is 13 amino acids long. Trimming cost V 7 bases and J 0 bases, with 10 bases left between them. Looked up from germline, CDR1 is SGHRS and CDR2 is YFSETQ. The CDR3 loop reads CASGTRMNTEAFF. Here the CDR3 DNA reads TGCGCCAGCGGGACACGTATGAACACTGAAGCTTTCTTT.

The CDR3 sequence: CASSVTSGGTYNEQFF. DNA for the CDR3: TGTGCCAGTAGTGTGACTAGCGGGGGGACCTACAATGAGCAGTTCTTC. The chain joins TRBV19 to TRBJ2-1; 13 bases are shared with TRBD2. Germline V CDR1 and CDR2: LNHDA, SQIVND (reference sequence). CDR3 length: 16 amino acids. V lost 5 bases, J lost 2 bases, and 3 bases stayed unmatched.

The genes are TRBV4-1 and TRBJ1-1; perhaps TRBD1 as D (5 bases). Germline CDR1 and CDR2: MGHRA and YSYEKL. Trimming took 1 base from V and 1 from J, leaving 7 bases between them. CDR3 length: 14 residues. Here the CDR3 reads CASSQVTGNTEAFF. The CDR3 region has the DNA TGCGCCAGCAGCCAAGTCACAGGGAACACTGAAGCTTTCTTT.